Sequencing of this TCR beta chain was carried out in a study of human versus mouse CDR3 diversity and MHC coevolution. Study-level background: Reported immunoSEQ sensitivity was one in 200,000 T cells, with reduced amplification bias.

Turning to this clone: No antigen is known for it.

Clones were read by immunoSEQ multiplex PCR, and TCRdb kept only the in-frame ones, dropping some. The sample comprises 50,000 to 70,000 clones, around 94% of which are singletons, and approximately 19% rests with the top ten. This CDR3 contains 17 residues. Trimming took 3 bases from V and 9 from J; bases not matched to a gene: 12. Germline lookup yields CDR1 LNHDA and CDR2 SQIVND (reference sequence). Findings and caveats of the study: Among all groups, most of the three human donors showed least clonal inequality. Human CDR3s averaged more deletions and insertions than mouse CDR3s.

The origin of this receptor is a person between 55 and 69 years old in good health. Material for sequencing was naive CD4+ T cells from blood. The subset here: CD45RO-negative CD62L-positive naive CD4 T cells. The chain has TRBV19 and TRBJ2-1, with 12 positions matching TRBD2. CDR3 amino acids: CASSMGSSGRVGGEQFF. The DNA of the CDR3 is TGTGCCAGTAGTATGGGGTCTAGCGGGAGGGTCGGGGGTGAGCAGTTCTTC.